The rows below give T cell receptor beta chains drawn from one sample of a study of shared clonotypes between healthy human individuals. Profiled with immunoSEQ multiplex PCR; TCRdb holds only in-frame clones, not every one. Found here are around 320,000 clones, roughly 84% of them singletons; the top ten hold 15% to 20%. Sequenced sample: memory CD8+ T cells sorted from blood. The receptors were gathered from a man in his late teens or twenties in good health. Both conserved end residues are part of each CDR3. The D gene is left open where the match is weak. The size entry is marked missing in some rows and otherwise reads once, few, many or a size class.

j_gene,abundance,len,v_gene,d_gene,CDR3nt,CDR3aa
TRBJ2-7,.,16,TRBV4-1,TRBD2,TGCGCCAGCAGCCAAGTTAGCGGGAGGGCCCTCGACGAGCAGTACTTC,CASSQVSGRALDEQYF
TRBJ1-1,.,13,TRBV6-1,.,TGTGCCAGCACTGAGGCGATGAACACTGAAGCTTTCTTT,CASTEAMNTEAFF
TRBJ2-3,.,13,TRBV27,.,TGTGCCAGCCAGCCTTCAGGGACAGATACGCAGTATTTT,CASQPSGTDTQYF
TRBJ2-3,.,14,TRBV10-3,.,TGTGCCATCACTGACTTCCAACACACAGATACGCAGTATTTT,CAITDFQHTDTQYF
TRBJ1-6,.,18,TRBV27,.,TGTGCCAGCAGCCTTTACATGAGCGGCAGCTCCTATAATTCACCCCTCCACTTT,CASSLYMSGSSYNSPLHF
TRBJ2-1,once,15,TRBV4-1,.,TGCGCCAGCAGCCAAGTTATCGGGGCGCAACATGAGCAGTTCTTC,CASSQVIGAQHEQFF
TRBJ2-7,.,15,TRBV7-9,.,TGTGCCAGCAGCCCTCTGGGGGGAATCTCCTACGAGCAGTACTTC,CASSPLGGISYEQYF
TRBJ2-3,.,15,TRBV6-5,TRBD2,TGTGCCAGCAGTAGACTAGCGGGCCTCTCAGATACGCAGTATTTT,CASSRLAGLSDTQYF
TRBJ1-5,.,16,TRBV27,.,TGTGCCAGCAGTTTATATCCAGGGGCAACTAATCAGCCCCAGCATTTT,CASSLYPGATNQPQHF
TRBJ2-2,.,16,TRBV25-1,TRBD2,TGTGCCAGCAGTGATTGGAGCGGGGGCCGTACCGGGGAGCTGTTTTTT,CASSDWSGGRTGELFF
TRBJ2-1,.,14,TRBV6-5,TRBD2,TGTGCCAGCAGTTACTCGCAACTAGCGGACGAGCAGTTCTTC,CASSYSQLADEQFF
TRBJ2-3,.,14,TRBV7-8,.,TGTGCCAGCAGCTTCGACCCGAGCACAGATACGCAGTATTTT,CASSFDPSTDTQYF
TRBJ2-3,once,16,TRBV28,.,TGTGCCAGCAGTTTTAGGACACCTTATAGCACAGATACGCAGTATTTT,CASSFRTPYSTDTQYF
TRBJ2-3,.,17,TRBV4-1,.,TGCGCCAGCAGCCAATCCCCGGGAAAGCTTATCACAGATACGCAGTATTTT,CASSQSPGKLITDTQYF
TRBJ2-7,once,19,TRBV4-3,TRBD1,TGCGCCAGCAGCCAAGAAGATCAACGCGTCGGACAGGGGTCCTACGAGCAGTACTTC,CASSQEDQRVGQGSYEQYF
TRBJ2-7,.,14,TRBV6-6,.,TGTGCCAGCAGTTTATCGACAGCCCCCTACGAGCAGTACTTC,CASSLSTAPYEQYF